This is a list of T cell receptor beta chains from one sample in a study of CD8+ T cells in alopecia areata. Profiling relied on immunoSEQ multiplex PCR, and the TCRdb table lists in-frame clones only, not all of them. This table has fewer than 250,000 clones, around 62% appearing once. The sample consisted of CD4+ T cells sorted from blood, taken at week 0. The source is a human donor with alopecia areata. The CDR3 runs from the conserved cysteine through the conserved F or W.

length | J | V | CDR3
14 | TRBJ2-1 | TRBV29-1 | CSIKRLAGGNEQFF
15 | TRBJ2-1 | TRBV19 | CASSKGHDSYNEQFF
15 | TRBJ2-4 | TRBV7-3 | CASSSAGTGKNIQYF
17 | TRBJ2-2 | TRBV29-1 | CSVSGTSGRAITGELFF
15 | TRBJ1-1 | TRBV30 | CAWRRLGTGSSEAFF
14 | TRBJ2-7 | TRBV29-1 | CSVVPPKGPYEQYF
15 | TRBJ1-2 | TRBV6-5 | CASSYSIGLNYGYTF
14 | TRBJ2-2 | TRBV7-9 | CASSLVANTGELFF
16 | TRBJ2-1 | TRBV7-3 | CASSLTGEAGINEQFF
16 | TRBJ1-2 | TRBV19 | CASITKVGGQGSGYTF
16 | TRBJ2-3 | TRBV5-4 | CASSKTSGRGTDTQYF
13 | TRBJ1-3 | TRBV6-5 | CASTASSGNTIYF
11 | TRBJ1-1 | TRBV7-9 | CASNRGAEAFF
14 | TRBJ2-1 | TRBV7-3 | CASSSQGSYNEQFF
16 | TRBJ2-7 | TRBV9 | CASNAELAGSSYEQYF
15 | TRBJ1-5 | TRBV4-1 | CASSREGQGDQPQHF
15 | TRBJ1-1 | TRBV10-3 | CAISALDRGNTEAFF
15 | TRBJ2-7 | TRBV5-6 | CASSLLSLETDEQYF
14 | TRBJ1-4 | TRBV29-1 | CSEQGDPTNEKLFF
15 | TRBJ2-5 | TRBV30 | CAWDGLAGGRETQYF
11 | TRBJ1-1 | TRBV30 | CAWSRTAEAFF
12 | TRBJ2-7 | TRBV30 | CAWSLGGDEQYF
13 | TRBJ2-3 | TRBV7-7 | CASSKTGADTQYF
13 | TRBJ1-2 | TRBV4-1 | CASRAIGSYGYTF
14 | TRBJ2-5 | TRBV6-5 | CASSYGTSGSLEYF
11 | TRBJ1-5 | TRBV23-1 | CAQGSNQPQHF
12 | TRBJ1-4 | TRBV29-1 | CSVGGSSEKLFF
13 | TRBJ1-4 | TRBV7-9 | CASSLSGNEKLFF
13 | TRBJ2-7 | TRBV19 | CASPWAGGYEQYF
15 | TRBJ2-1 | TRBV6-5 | CASSSAGAPINEQFF
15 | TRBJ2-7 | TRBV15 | CATSRDYGFSYEQYF
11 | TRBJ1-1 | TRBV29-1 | CSVDGLPEAFF
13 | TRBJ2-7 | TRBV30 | CAWARDRDNEQYF
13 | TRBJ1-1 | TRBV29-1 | CSVRGRQVTEAFF
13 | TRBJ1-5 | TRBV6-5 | CASRLDSNQPQHF
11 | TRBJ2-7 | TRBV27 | CASGYSYEQYF
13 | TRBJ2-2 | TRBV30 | CAWGAGLTGELFF
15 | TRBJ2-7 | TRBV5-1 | CASSLAGTESYEQYF
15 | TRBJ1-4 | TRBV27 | CASSLNSARNEKLFF
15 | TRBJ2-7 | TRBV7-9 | CASSFRTSGNHEQYF
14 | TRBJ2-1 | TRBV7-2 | CASSGPGRRNEQFF
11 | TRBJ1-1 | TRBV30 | CAWSGSKQAFF
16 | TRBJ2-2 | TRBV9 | CASNRAGYSNTGELFF
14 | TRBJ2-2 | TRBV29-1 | CSVLPGFHTGELFF
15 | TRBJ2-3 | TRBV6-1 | CASSEAAGLTDTQYF
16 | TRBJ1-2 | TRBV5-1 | CASSLGTDWTNYGYTF
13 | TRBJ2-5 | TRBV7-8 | CASSFGKQETQYF
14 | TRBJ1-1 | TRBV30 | CAWILITGRTEAFF
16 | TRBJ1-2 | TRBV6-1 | CASSETRSGTGNGYTF
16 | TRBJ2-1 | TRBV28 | CASSSTWTGTYNEQFF
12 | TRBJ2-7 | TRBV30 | CAWERASSEQYF
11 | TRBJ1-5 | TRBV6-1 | CASRGNQPQHF
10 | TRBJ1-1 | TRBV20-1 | CGGRYTEAFF
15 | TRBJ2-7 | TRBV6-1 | CASSSTRHGPYEQYF